This T cell receptor (beta chain) stems from a study of cytomegalovirus exposure and HLA in healthy donors. This CDR3 region has 14 residues. CDR1 is SGHNT, CDR2 YYREEE, per germline (reference sequence). Trimming removed 1 base at V and 0 bases at J, with 7 bases between. Comments on this clone: Antigen unknown.

Study-wide results and limits: Across all donors, roughly uniform sequencing depth was an assumption of the presence/absence analyses.

In the PCR, 60 Vbeta and 13 Jbeta primers were used. Produced via immunoSEQ multiplex PCR; TCRdb's table is partial and in-frame only. The table lists around 150,000 clones, 65% to 85% of them singletons. The sample was PBMCs. The receptor was derived from a woman aged 25 to 39 in good health and CMV-seropositive. This chain uses TRBV5-4 with TRBJ1-2; D gene unclear. The CDR3 sequence is CASSLTRTNYGYTF. The CDR3 nucleotides are TGTGCCAGCAGCTTGACCAGGACTAACTATGGCTACACCTTC.